Presented here are 19 T cell receptor beta chains from one specimen sequenced in a study of technical replicates of blood from several donors. The data were produced by immunoSEQ multiplex PCR, yet TCRdb's version contains in-frame clones alone and is incomplete. Of 70,000 or so clones in the sample, roughly 88% were seen once. The sample was PBMCs. The receptors here all came from a human donor in good health. Some clones in this sample may be carry-over from other donors' samples.

The chain is built from TRBV9 and TRBJ2-3, with a possible D match to TRBD1 (5 bases). The ends were cut back, 0 bases at V and 6 bases at J, with 8 bases in the middle. This CDR3 spans 13 amino acids. Germline V gene data show CDR1 as SGDLS and CDR2 as YYNGEE. CDR3 coding DNA: TGTGCCAGCAGCGTAGCTGGGGCGGATACGCAGTATTTT. Translation: CASSVAGADTQYF.

The V gene is TRBV11-2, the J gene TRBJ2-2; 9 nucleotides agree with TRBD1. The ends lost 5 bases at V and 7 bases at J; junction bases unmatched: 8. CDR1 SGHAT and CDR2 FQNNGV come from the germline V gene. CDR3 length: 15 residues. The CDR3 DNA follows: TGTGCCAGCAGCGCCGCGGGACAGGGTGACGGGGAGCTGTTTTTT. Residues: CASSAAGQGDGELFF.

The table lists this clone with a few counts. The chain is built from TRBV6-6 and TRBJ1-1, with D perhaps matching TRBD1 (6 bases). The CDR3 totals 11 residues. V lost 4 bases and J lost 7, with 7 bases in between. Germline CDR1 reads MNHNY; CDR2 reads SVGAGI (reference sequence). The DNA for the CDR3 is TGTGCCAGCAGTTGGGGGCGTGAAGCTTTCTTT. It is translated as CASSWGREAFF.

V gene TRBV9 combines with J gene TRBJ2-2; D uncertain. V lost 4 bases to trimming and J lost 3 bases, with 10 bases between them. Germline CDR1 and CDR2: SGDLS and YYNGEE. The CDR3 extends over 14 amino acids. CDR3 sequence reads: CASSIRVDTGELFF. CDR3 sequence (DNA): TGTGCCAGCAGCATACGGGTGGACACCGGGGAGCTGTTTTTT.

V gene TRBV2 combines with J gene TRBJ1-1; the match to TRBD1 covers 9 bases. Germline V gives CDR1 SNHLY, CDR2 FYNNEI. There are 15 residues in the CDR3. Trimming cost V 7 bases and J 1 base; bases outside gene matches: 7. The CDR3 protein is CASNGQGKRNTEAFF. The CDR3 DNA follows: TGTGCCAGCAATGGACAGGGGAAGAGGAACACTGAAGCTTTCTTT.

The chain joins TRBV2 to TRBJ2-5; maybe TRBD2 (6 bases). This CDR3 comprises 14 residues. The V gene's germline CDR1 is SNHLY and CDR2 FYNNEI. V was pared by 4 bases and J by 4 bases, with 13 bases between. The CDR3 protein is CASSVVQGGETQYF. The CDR3 DNA sequence: TGTGCCAGCAGTGTAGTCCAGGGAGGAGAGACCCAGTACTTC.

V and J are TRBV5-1 and TRBJ2-7, with 10 bases identical to TRBD1. V lost 4 bases, J lost 9 bases, and 4 bases stayed unmatched. The CDR3 length is 12 residues. The germline V gene has CDR1 SGHRS and CDR2 YFSETQ. The CDR3 reads CASSGGTGAQYF. In DNA form, the CDR3 reads TGCGCCAGCAGCGGAGGGACAGGGGCGCAGTACTTC. Variable domain in full (rest from reference TRBV5-1 and TRBJ2-7): KAGVTQTPRYLIKTRGQQVTLSCSPISGHRSVSWYQQTPGQGLQFLFEYFSETQRNKGNFPGRFSGRQFSNSRSEMNVSTLELGDSALYLCASSGGTGAQYFGPGTRLTVT.

The rearrangement uses TRBV6-1 and TRBJ1-6; D gene unclear. This CDR3 is built from 16 residues. The germline V gene has CDR1 MNHNS and CDR2 SASEGT. V lost 3 bases and J lost 2, with 11 bases in between. CDR3: CASSDRTAPYNSPLHF. The CDR3 nucleotides are TGTGCCAGCAGTGATAGGACTGCTCCCTATAATTCACCCCTCCACTTT.

The genes are TRBV7-3 and TRBJ2-5; TRBD2 is a possible D gene (6 bases). CDR3 length: 15 residues. V lost 5 bases to trimming and J lost 1 base, with 14 bases between them. Germline CDR1 and CDR2: SGHTA and FQGTGA. The CDR3 DNA reads TGTGCCAGCAGCCTCATGGGGGGAGGCCAAGAGACCCAGTACTTC. This gives the protein CASSLMGGGQETQYF.

On this clone itself: This CDR3 fails to terminate in the conserved phenylalanine or tryptophan, so it likely reflects a read error. The limits of the CDR3 on the DNA are not certain, so only TCRdb's listed CDR3 is given. The chain is built from TRBV7-2 and TRBJ2-7; TRBD2 is the table's D call, not checked against the DNA. Germline V gene sequence: CDR1 SGHTA, CDR2 FQGNSA. Including both end residues, the CDR3 is 13 amino acids long. The CDR3 is CASSFFGDPPGAL.

The genes are TRBV5-1 and TRBJ2-2; 11 nucleotides match TRBD2. CDR3 length: 16 residues. The germline V gene encodes CDR1 SGHRS and CDR2 YFSETQ. The V segment lost 4 bases and the J segment 5 bases; nucleotides outside the gene matches: 7. This chain's CDR3 is CASSKVAGGPTGELFF. In DNA, the CDR3 is TGCGCCAGCAGCAAAGTAGCGGGGGGGCCGACCGGGGAGCTGTTTTTT.

The rearrangement links TRBV5-1 to TRBJ1-2, with D maybe TRBD1 (5 bases). Looked up from germline, CDR1 is SGHRS and CDR2 is YFSETQ. The ends were cut back, 2 bases at V and 4 bases at J, with 9 bases in the middle. This CDR3 region has 13 residues. CDR3 sequence reads: CASSFPGSYGYTF. The CDR3 DNA sequence: TGCGCCAGCAGCTTCCCAGGGTCCTATGGCTACACCTTC.

V is TRBV5-6 and J is TRBJ2-7; 7 nucleotides agree with TRBD2. The CDR3 loop spans 13 amino acids. Trimming removed 4 bases from V and 7 bases from J; junction bases left unmatched: 8. CDR1 and CDR2 (germline): SGHDT, YYEEEE. The CDR3 here is CASSHQGGKEQYF. CDR3 bases: TGTGCCAGCAGCCATCAGGGAGGGAAAGAGCAGTACTTC.

This chain links TRBV6-5 with TRBJ2-1; 10 bases line up with TRBD1. The CDR3 is 13 amino acids. The ends lost 6 bases at V and 9 bases at J; junction bases unmatched: 5. Looked up from germline, CDR1 is MNHEY and CDR2 is SVGAGI. The CDR3 protein is CASSRDRGREQFF. CDR3 nucleotides: TGTGCCAGCAGCCGGGACAGGGGACGTGAGCAGTTCTTC.

V usage is TRBV7-2 and J usage is TRBJ2-3; 8 nucleotides match TRBD2. There are 15 residues in the CDR3. The V gene end was trimmed by 3 bases and the J gene end by 5 bases; junction bases not matched to a gene: 7. The germline gives CDR1 SGHTA, CDR2 FQGNSA. The CDR3 sequence: CASSLQESGRDTQYF. The CDR3 DNA is TGTGCCAGCAGCTTGCAGGAGAGCGGGAGAGATACGCAGTATTTT.

The gene calls are TRBV6-5 and TRBJ1-1; no firm D call. Germline CDR1 is MNHEY and CDR2 is SVGAGI. This CDR3 spans 14 amino acids. Trimming removed 4 bases at V and 2 bases at J, with 11 bases between. The CDR3 DNA follows: TGTGCCAGCAGTTCCACAGCTGCTAACACTGAAGCTTTCTTT. As protein: CASSSTAANTEAFF.

This clone showed up just once. The gene calls are TRBV11-2 and TRBJ1-4; D possibly corresponds to TRBD1 (5 bases). Germline CDR1 and CDR2: SGHAT and FQNNGV. There are 14 residues in the CDR3. Trimming cost V 5 bases and J 3 bases, with 10 bases left between them. This CDR3 reads CASSHSRANEKLFF. CDR3 DNA sequence: TGTGCCAGCAGCCATAGCAGGGCTAATGAAAAACTGTTTTTT.

The chain uses TRBV11-2 and TRBJ2-1, with TRBD2 matching over 9 bases. V shed 5 bases and J 9 bases; nucleotides not matched to a gene: 11. CDR1 SGHAT and CDR2 FQNNGV come from the germline V gene. This CDR3 comprises 15 residues. CDR3 bases: TGTGCCAGCAGCCCCCACGCGGGACTAGCCAGTGAGCAGTTCTTC. Translation: CASSPHAGLASEQFF. Looking up the rest from reference TRBV11-2 and TRBJ2-1 gives the full variable domain: EAGVAQSPRYKIIEKRQSVAFWCNPISGHATLYWYQQILGQGPKLLIQFQNNGVVDDSQLPKDRFSAERLKGVDSTLKIQPAKLEDSAVYLCASSPHAGLASEQFFGPGTRLTVL.

The V gene is TRBV11-2, the J gene TRBJ2-7; TRBD2 is a possible D gene (6 bases). Germline V gene data show CDR1 as SGHAT and CDR2 as FQNNGV. This CDR3 has 15 residues. V was pared by 6 bases and J by 3 bases, with 18 bases between. Here the CDR3 DNA reads TGTGCCAGCAGACCCAACCGGGACTGGAGCTACGAGCAGTACTTC. This gives the protein CASRPNRDWSYEQYF.